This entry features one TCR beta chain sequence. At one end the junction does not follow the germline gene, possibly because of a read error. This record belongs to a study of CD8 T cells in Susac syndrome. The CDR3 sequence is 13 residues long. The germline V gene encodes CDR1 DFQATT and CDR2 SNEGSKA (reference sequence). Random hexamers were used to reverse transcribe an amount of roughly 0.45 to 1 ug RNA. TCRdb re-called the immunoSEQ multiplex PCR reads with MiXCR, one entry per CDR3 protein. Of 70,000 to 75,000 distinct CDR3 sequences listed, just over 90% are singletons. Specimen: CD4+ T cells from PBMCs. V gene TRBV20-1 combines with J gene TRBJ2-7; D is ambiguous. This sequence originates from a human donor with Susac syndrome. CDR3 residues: CSASPAGIYEQHF. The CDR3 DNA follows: TGCAGTGCTTCTCCGGCCGGAATTTACGAGCAGCACTTC.